This section outlines one T cell receptor beta chain sequence together with its context. Its antigen has not been determined. No clone much larger than this one lies a single base away; base qualities are absent. The cohort consisted of 670 or so healthy bone marrow donors. Cohort members were all nominally healthy when sampled, although unrecorded immune exposures were likely present. The donor tested CMV seropositive and was one of the 289 seropositive cohort members. A peripheral blood sample was provided by each donor, and peripheral blood mononuclear cells were used for TCR beta sequencing. The Qiagen DNeasy Blood Extraction Kit was used to extract genomic DNA from the blood cell samples. The data were obtained in a study of cytomegalovirus exposure and HLA in healthy donors (TCRdb year 2017). General notes on the study: According to an earlier analysis of around 600 of the donors, about 180 million T cells yielded roughly 100 million unique TCR beta sequences and roughly 280 Gb of sequence data. Every discovery cohort repertoire had been produced on one sequencing platform. Roughly five DR-DQ haplotypes were handled as single units for association and clustering, since linkage in the cohort was strong. HLA typing covered class I and class II loci at four-digit resolution. In the later analysis, no new phenotypic data were used to find candidate immune exposures; instead, reliance was placed on TCR beta sequences and their occurrence across donors. Typing coverage differed by locus: A, B, C, DRB1 and DQB1 were typed in roughly 620-630 donors, DQA1 in roughly 510, DPA1 in 606, and DPB1 in 472. In addition to the first cohort of roughly 670 subjects, a separate validation cohort of under 150 different subjects was used. Among about 390 genotyped donors of the cohort, an average of around 240,000 unique TCR beta nucleotide sequences were sequenced per donor, about a sixth of them non-productive. To predict cytomegalovirus infection status, the study combined high-throughput TCR immunosequencing, statistical association of individual TCRs with disease status, and machine learning. The T cell repertoires of 700 or so subjects were profiled by immunosequencing and related to cytomegalovirus serostatus. Among the approximately 400 genotyped donors, more than 70% belonged to the genetic ancestry cluster associated with self-reported Caucasian donors. A later genetic analysis used genome-wide SNP genotypes for about three fifths of the roughly 700 donors, treating that subset as a discovery cohort. Approximately 300 gigabases of sequencing data and 91 million or so unique TCR sequences made up an early release that covered nearly 650 HLA-typed donors. In an earlier analysis of 500 to 650 of the donors, high-throughput TCR beta sequencing was used to judge whether each TCR beta V gene segment behaved as functional or pseudogenic. The study was designed to test whether signatures of past pathogen exposure could be identified by cataloging public T cell receptors. A later analysis re-examined previously published TCR beta repertoires from over 500 donors and added high-resolution HLA genotyping to investigate patterns of TCR occurrence. Alongside the repertoire data, information on donor age, sex, ethnicity and CMV serostatus was compiled. Study-wide findings and limitations: Assigning TCR associations to individual alleles was difficult when HLA alleles, especially DR and DQ, strongly co-occurred. A cluster of highly shared sequence variants was judged likely to represent a technical artifact of the sequencing pipeline. A further reported finding was that TCR beta sequences accurately predicted the HLA-A and HLA-B alleles for most subjects in the first cohort. Specific HLA alleles were associated with 16,951 TCR beta sequences at a false discovery rate of 0.05 in a later analysis. A later genetic analysis associated a missense DCLRE1C variant with V-gene and J-gene trimming of TCR beta chains, and an independent cohort replicated the association. In the study, about 150 TCR beta chains were listed as associated with cytomegalovirus. The cohort was sequenced for TCR beta chains only, and without alpha or paired-chain data the features that could be detected were limited. According to a later analysis, most CMV-associated TCR beta chains appeared to be HLA-restricted, and the HLA associations seemed to be driven largely by CMV exposure. Broadly in line with IMGT annotations, most TCR beta V segments showed up in productive rearrangements about 87% or about 30% of the time in an earlier analysis of 450 to 600 of the donors. Because the 87-base-pair reads could not distinguish some IMGT-functional V segments, including TRBV6-2 and TRBV6-3, those segments were excluded. The classifier was reported to diagnose cytomegalovirus status with high specificity and sensitivity in both the original cohort and the validation cohort. Because counts were too low, 15 to 20 rarely observed V segments, including chromosome 9 orphons, were excluded from the earlier analysis of 587 of the donors. According to the authors, the approach could potentially be generalized to other disease states and immunological phenotypes. Sequencing depth was assumed to be roughly uniform across donors in the presence/absence analyses, though that assumption may not hold. The only immune exposure information available for the cohort was CMV serostatus. According to a later analysis, parvovirus B19, influenza, CMV and Epstein-Barr virus appeared linked to several top co-occurrence clusters. A later genetic analysis reported fewer N-insertions in productive TCRs among donors in an Asian-associated ancestry cluster than the approximately 700-donor mean. In vitro tests confirmed that a few of the cytomegalovirus-associated TCR beta chains recognize cytomegalovirus antigens. Most TCR sequences were seen in very few donors, while some public TCRs were found in many individuals. Compared with equally common non-associated chains, HLA-associated TCR beta chains in a later analysis were more clonally expanded and had lower generation probabilities. Linkage disequilibrium might explain the correlated functional status among segregating V segments, but an unknown experimental factor could not be ruled out. A later analysis found that TCR association rates varied across HLA loci, with DRB1 alleles showing the most associated TCRs and HLA-C alleles the fewest. Because HLA typing was missing for some donors at each locus, association tests included only the typed subset.

After removal of 7 bases from V and 5 bases from J, the junction retains 9 bases not matched to a gene. From the cysteine through the phenylalanine, the CDR3 covers 15 amino acids. CDR3 DNA only is kept here, 45 bases in frame from base 1. CDR1 and CDR2, per the germline V gene (reference sequence), are MNHNY and SVGAGI. Libraries were prepared through the immunoSEQ multiplex PCR assay. For the multiplex PCR, a mixture combining 60 forward primers for TCR Vbeta segments and 13 reverse primers for TCR Jbeta segments was used. The CDR3 region of rearranged TCR beta genes was amplified from genomic DNA by a multiplex PCR assay. Amplified TCR beta libraries were sequenced as 87-base-pair reads on the Illumina HiSeq System. The paper's data handling went like this. A later analysis counted about 80 million unique TCR beta chains across the 550 to 750 repertoires, and some 11 million of these chains were shared by at least two donors. A nearest-neighbor algorithm error-corrected the raw reads and collapsed the reads into unique sequences, merging closely related sequences to remove PCR and sequencing errors. CDR3 sequences were aligned to IMGT reference sequences to assign V, D and J gene segments. For a sequence to be retained, a match of at least six nucleotides to both a V gene segment and a J gene segment was required. Rearrangements were classified as productive when the CDR3 lacked stop codons and remained in frame with V and J, and all other rearrangements were classified as non-productive. Following IMGT convention, CDR3 was defined as the stretch from the second conserved V-encoded cysteine to the conserved J-encoded phenylalanine. The earlier analysis of a few hundred of the donors excluded any sequence lacking an unambiguous match to a single V gene segment. In an earlier analysis of 500 to 750 of the donors, V segments were called functional above 56.7% productive rearrangements and were called segregating when the between-donor standard deviation exceeded 5%. A statistical classification framework was developed to diagnose cytomegalovirus status using the catalog of TCR beta chain sequences. V and J gene assignment, in a later analysis, came from comparing TCR nucleotide sequences with IMGT/GENE-DB human TR gene sequences. Using the TCRdist pipeline, a later analysis assigned CDR3 sequences along with most-parsimonious VDJ recombination scenarios. In a later analysis, each TCR beta chain was defined by its CDR3 amino acid sequence together with its V-gene family, and reads lacking a unique V-gene family were excluded. As a way to deal with suspected cross-contamination and a sequencing artifact, a later analysis dropped hundreds of nucleotide sequences that were highly shared and had low generation probability. For each public chain, a later analysis derived a clonal expansion index from normalized ranks of inferred template counts within each repertoire. In a later analysis, generation probabilities were computed with a VDJ recombination model fitted to out-of-frame rearrangements, and the resulting probabilities were checked against IGoR. In a later analysis, TCR-TCR, TCR-HLA and TCR-CMV co-occurrence was scored with hypergeometric tests, and a repertoire-size bias correction was applied to TCR pairs. To estimate false discovery rates, a later analysis permuted the HLA or CMV assignments 20 times. In a later analysis, co-occurring TCRs were grouped using DBSCAN, with TCRdist sequence similarity added in when clustering inside HLA-allele-positive subsets. For co-occurrence clustering, repertoires with fewer than 30,000 or more than 120,000 public chains were excluded, along with 5 or 6 repertoires with anomalous nucleotide sharing. TCRdb took this table from immuneACCESS and kept in-frame rearrangements with V and J called. Such tables lack part of the clones; where checked against another copy, unresolved V genes explain under half of the gap, and the rest is unexplained. That table furnishes V, J and clone size, whereas the DNA furnished D and trimming. A total of 160,000 or so clones appear in this sample, roughly four fifths of them only once. The top ten hold about 10% of the sample.

This TCR came from a man aged 45-60 years in good health and CMV-seropositive. The chain joins TRBV6-6 to TRBJ2-5; 11 bases in between match TRBD2. The sequenced sample was PBMCs. The CDR3 in this case is CASNGLAGGLETQYF. The nucleotide sequence reads as follows: TGTGCCAGCAATGGTCTAGCGGGAGGTCTGGAGACCCAGTACTTC.